This T cell receptor beta chain appears in the sequencing data of a study of metastatic and nonmetastatic thyroid tumors. The overall study: It was across blood and tumor or nodule tissue from malignant and benign thyroid patients that repertoires were compared.

In this sample, this clone is medium-sized (0.01 to 0.1%). No patient received treatment before thyroid surgery. In the source study's methods: Building a distant-metastasis classifier for papillary thyroid cancer drew on CDR3 differences across clinicopathological groups. TCRdb used MiXCR to call clones anew from the PCR reads. The V and J calls were not made by the authors but by TCRdb's processing. The sample consists of some 40,000 clones, roughly 26% of them appearing once. The germline CDR1 and CDR2 sequences are MGHDK and SYGVNS. V was shortened by 1 base and J by 7 bases, with 13 bases between the two germline ends. The CDR3 totals 14 residues.

What was sequenced was tumor tissue. This sequence was found in a female donor with papillary thyroid cancer or a benign thyroid nodule (not recorded which). Some clones in this sample may be carry-over from other donors' samples. The chain combines TRBV25-1 with TRBJ1-2; D remains unclear. The CDR3 DNA reads TGTGCCAGCAGTGAATCGATGGACGTTTCTGGCTACACCTTC. Translating gives CASSESMDVSGYTF.